The 14 T cell receptor beta chains listed next were all sequenced from one sample in a study of CD8+ T cells in alopecia areata. Markers used for sorting pooled cutaneous lymph node cells were CD4, CD8alpha, NKG2D, NKG2ACE and others. Extraction and reverse transcription of RNA yielded cDNA as the sequencing template. Here immunoSEQ multiplex PCR was the method, and the copy in TCRdb shows in-frame clones only, minus some. The sample includes over 250,000 clones, none of them occurring once. Material for sequencing was CD4+ T cells sorted from a lymph node. These receptors were taken from a C3H/HeJ mouse with alopecia areata. This strain has MHC haplotype H2-k.

Note on this clone: Gene names are the mouse ones. The read is 4 residues too short to cover the CDR3 end, so that end is filled in from the germline J gene. Other nucleotide sequences from this sample produce the same CDR3. The V gene is TRBV13-2, the J gene TRBJ2-7; 11 positions match TRBD2. The CDR3 is 14 amino acids. Germline loops: CDR1 NNHNN, CDR2 SYGAGS (reference sequence). The J segment lost 0 bases and the V segment lost 5 bases, leaving 1 base of the junction unmatched. The CDR3 protein is CASGGTGGSYEQYF. CDR3 bases read: TGTGCCAGCGGAGGGACTGGGGGCTCCTAT.

Comments on this clone: Each gene name is a mouse one. The CDR3 end is not reached by the read, which stops 4 residues before it; the germline J gene fills it in. The rearrangement links TRBV31 to TRBJ2-3; 7 nucleotides agree with TRBD1. This CDR3 is built from 13 residues. The V gene end was trimmed by 5 bases and the J gene end by 0 bases; junction bases not matched to a gene: 2. Germline V gene lookup returns CDR1 GKSSPN and CDR2 SITVG. The CDR3 bases that were read are TGTGCCTGGGGGGACAGTAGTGCAGAA. Translated, it gives CAWGDSSAE. The entire CDR3 protein is CAWGDSSAETLYF.

This clone turned up a few times. Gene names are the mouse ones. The CDR3: CASSTGYQDTQYF. The covered CDR3 bases are TGTGCCAGCAGTACAGGGTACCAAGAC. The chain joins TRBV19 to TRBJ2-5; D is perhaps TRBD1 (5 bases). The read terminates 4 residues before the CDR3 end, so the remaining end is supplied by the germline J gene. Germline lookup yields CDR1 FNHDT and CDR2 SITEND (reference sequence). The CDR3 is 13 amino acids. The V gene lost 3 bases and the J gene lost 1 base, with 6 bases spanning the gap.

This clone appeared a few times. Mouse names are used for the genes. The read ends 4 residues early relative to the CDR3; the germline J gene fills the gap. The V and J genes are TRBV19 and TRBJ1-1, with D perhaps matching TRBD1 (6 bases). Trimming stripped 4 bases from V and 4 bases from J, with 8 bases between. This CDR3 is 12 amino acids long. Germline V gives CDR1 FNHDT, CDR2 SITEND (reference sequence). CDR3 in amino acids: CASSYRVTEVFF. The covered CDR3 bases are TGTGCCAGCAGTTACAGGGTCACA.

As for this clone: Mouse gene names apply. The sequence runs out 4 residues before the end of the CDR3; the remainder is reconstructed from the germline J gene. The chain carries TRBV14 and TRBJ2-5, with a tentative D call TRBD2 (7 bases). The CDR3 sequence is 14 residues long. Germline V gene data show CDR1 as SGHDT and CDR2 as FRDEAV. The sequenced CDR3 bases are TGTGCCAGCAGTTTAGGGGGGCGCGGGGAC. This translates into CASSLGGRGD. The full-length CDR3 reads as CASSLGGRGDTQYF.

Details on this clone: Gene names refer to mouse genes. Read coverage stops 4 residues before the CDR3 terminus; the germline J gene supplies the remainder. V and J are TRBV13-3 and TRBJ2-7, with D possibly TRBD2 on 6 matching bases. The CDR3 runs to 11 residues. CDR1 and CDR2 from the germline V gene are NNHDY and SYVADS. The CDR3: CASSLGYEQYF. Incomplete CDR3 DNA: TGTGCCAGCAGTCTGGGGTAT.

This clone has a handful of counts. Gene labels here are mouse ones. The read ends 4 residues shy of where the CDR3 ends; the end is completed using the germline J gene. This rearrangement joins TRBV1 to TRBJ1-1; D is ambiguous. Germline CDR1 reads NSQYPW; CDR2 reads LRSPGD (reference sequence). CDR3 size: 15 residues. The V and J ends lost 7 bases and 0 bases respectively, with 15 bases between them. CDR3 amino acids: CTCTSDKNANTEVFF. The part of the CDR3 DNA that was read is TGCACCTGCACCTCCGACAAAAATGCAAACACA.

On this clone: The genes and germline here are from mouse. The observed sequence ends 4 residues before the CDR3 terminus, with the missing tail filled in from the germline J gene. The rearrangement uses TRBV13-1 and TRBJ2-1; the D gene is possibly TRBD1 (6 bases). CDR3 size: 16 residues. Germline V lookup: CDR1 NSHNY, CDR2 SYGAGN. Deletions cut 0 bases from V and 2 bases from J, with 12 bases between. The covered CDR3 bases are TGTGCCAGCAGTGATGGGTGGGACACCCACTATGCT. This sequence encodes CASSDGWDTHYA. The entire CDR3 sequence reads CASSDGWDTHYAEQFF.

This clone was detected only a few times. Genes here carry mouse names. The read is 3 residues too short to cover the CDR3 end, so that end is filled in from the germline J gene. The rearrangement links TRBV19 to TRBJ1-6; no reliable D call. TRBJ1-6 is reported as an ORF; its role is uncertain. Germline assignment: CDR1 FNHDT and CDR2 SITEND (reference sequence). V lost 5 bases, J lost 5 bases, and 5 bases lay in between. The CDR3 is 12 residues long. The covered CDR3 bases are TGTGCCAGCAGACTCAATAATTCGCCC. The encoded protein is CASRLNNSP. The CDR3 as a whole reads CASRLNNSPLYF.

With respect to this clone: Gene and germline names: mouse. The read stops 4 residues short of the end of the CDR3; the missing end is completed from the germline J gene. J is TRBJ2-3 and V is TRBV13-2; no definite D call. This CDR3 is 11 amino acids long. Germline CDR1 NNHNN, CDR2 SYGAGS (reference sequence). The germline V and J ends were trimmed by 6 bases and 0 bases, with 2 bases remaining between them. The CDR3 spells CASASAETLYF. The part of the CDR3 DNA that was read is TGTGCCAGCGCTAGTGCAGAA.

This clone occurred a few times. Gene names follow the mouse nomenclature. CDR3 bases read: TGTGCCAGCAGTGACACCGGGACTGGGGGGATCTATGCT. Translated, it gives CASSDTGTGGIYA. The entire CDR3 protein reads CASSDTGTGGIYAEQFF. J is TRBJ2-1 and V is TRBV13-3, with 12 bases aligning to TRBD2. The DNA ends 4 residues before the CDR3 does, and the rest of the CDR3 is filled in from the germline J gene. This CDR3 has 17 amino acids. Trimming cost V 2 bases and J 3 bases; bases outside gene matches: 6. Germline V lookup: CDR1 NNHDY, CDR2 SYVADS.

With regard to this clone: The gene names here belong to mouse. The CDR3 is cut off 4 residues early in the read; its end comes from the germline J gene. The V gene is TRBV19, the J gene TRBJ1-1; 7 nucleotides agree with TRBD1. V dropped 4 bases and J dropped 0; count of bases not matched to a gene: 6. Germline V gene data show CDR1 as FNHDT and CDR2 as SITEND (reference sequence). The CDR3 loop spans 15 amino acids. The CDR3 is CASSPIRGANTEVFF. The DNA read from the CDR3 is TGTGCCAGCAGTCCAATCAGGGGGGCAAACACA. The variable domain in full, completed from reference TRBV19 and TRBJ1-1, reads GGIITQTPKFLIGQEGQKLTLKCQQNFNHDTMYWYRQDSGKGLRLIYYSITENDLQKGDLSEGYDASREKKSSFSLTVTSAQKNEMAVFLCASSPIRGANTEVFFGKGTRLTVV.

This clone appeared a few times. Mouse germline and gene names are used. The read ends 4 residues before the CDR3 terminus; that terminus is restored from the germline J gene. The J gene is TRBJ1-2, the V gene TRBV13-1; a weak D match, TRBD1 (5 bases). The CDR3 length is 14 residues. V gave up 1 base and J gave up 0 bases, with 7 bases separating them. Germline CDR1 reads NSHNY; CDR2 reads SYGAGN. The sequenced part of the CDR3 DNA is TGTGCCAGCAGTGATATGACAGCAAACTCC. Translating gives CASSDMTANS. From start to end, the CDR3 is CASSDMTANSDYTF.

This clone turned up a few times. Genes and germline come from the mouse. The CDR3 end is not reached by the read, which stops 4 residues before it; the germline J gene fills it in. The chain combines TRBV31 with TRBJ2-1, with 8 bases aligning to TRBD1. The CDR3 has 15 amino acids. Germline V gene sequence: CDR1 GKSSPN, CDR2 SITVG. The CDR3 sequence is CAWSPHRGKGAEQFF. Partial CDR3 DNA: TGTGCCTGGAGTCCCCACAGGGGGAAGGGAGCT.